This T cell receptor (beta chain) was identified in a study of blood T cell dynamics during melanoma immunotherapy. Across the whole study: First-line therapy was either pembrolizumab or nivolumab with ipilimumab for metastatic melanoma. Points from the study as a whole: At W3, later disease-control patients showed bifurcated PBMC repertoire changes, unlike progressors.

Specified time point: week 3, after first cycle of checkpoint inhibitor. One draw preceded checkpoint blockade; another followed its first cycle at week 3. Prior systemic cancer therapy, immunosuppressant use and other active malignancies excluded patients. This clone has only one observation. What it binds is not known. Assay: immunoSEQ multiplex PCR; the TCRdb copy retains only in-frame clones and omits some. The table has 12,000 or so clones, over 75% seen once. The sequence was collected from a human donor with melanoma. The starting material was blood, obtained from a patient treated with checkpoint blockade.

CDR3 in DNA: TGTGCCTGGAGTGTTACAGGCGGGAAAGATGAGCAGTTCTTC. This encodes CAWSVTGGKDEQFF. The V call is TRBV30, the J call TRBJ2-1; weak D call: TRBD2 (6 bases). Germline V gives CDR1 GTSNPN, CDR2 SVGIG (reference sequence). CDR3 size: 14 residues. Trimming cost V 0 bases and J 8 bases, with 14 bases left between them.